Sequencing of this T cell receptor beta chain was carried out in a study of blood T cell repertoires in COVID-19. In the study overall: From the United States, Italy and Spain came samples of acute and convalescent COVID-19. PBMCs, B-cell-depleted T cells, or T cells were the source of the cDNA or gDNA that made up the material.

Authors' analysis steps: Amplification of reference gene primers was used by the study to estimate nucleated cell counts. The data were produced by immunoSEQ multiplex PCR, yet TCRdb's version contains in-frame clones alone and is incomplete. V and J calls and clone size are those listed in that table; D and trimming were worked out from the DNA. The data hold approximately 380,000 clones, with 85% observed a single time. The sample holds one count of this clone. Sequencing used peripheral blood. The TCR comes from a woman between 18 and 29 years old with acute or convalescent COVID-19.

The CDR3 nucleotides read TGTGCCAGCAACTGGGGCCTGAACACTGAAGCTTTCTTT. This sequence encodes CASNWGLNTEAFF. V usage is TRBV12-3 or TRBV12-4 and J usage is TRBJ1-1, with D perhaps TRBD1 (5 bases). Between the trimmed V and J ends, which lost 7 bases and 0 bases, there was a span of 9 bases. The CDR3 has 13 amino acids.